These 5 T cell receptor beta chains originate from one sample sequenced in a study of control samples from healthy donors and cancer patients. Some clones are missing from TCRdb's copy, which holds only in-frame ones; the method was immunoSEQ multiplex PCR. The table shows some 44,000 clones, with 70% occurring only once. Sequenced input: formalin-fixed, paraffin-embedded tissue. These receptors all stem from a male donor with melanoma.

The V call is TRBV7-9, the J call TRBJ1-5; D uncertain. Trimming left V 8 bases short and J 9 bases short, with 26 bases between. Germline CDR1 and CDR2: SEHNR and FQNEAQ (reference sequence). This CDR3 region has 16 residues. Here the CDR3 DNA reads TGTGCCAGCGGTGTCAATGAATCATCGGCCTCGGGGCCCCAGCATTTT. Translated: CASGVNESSASGPQHF.

The chain links TRBV6-5 to TRBJ1-3; D is possibly TRBD1 (6 bases). The CDR3 extends over 14 amino acids. Trimming cost V 9 bases and J 0 bases, with 12 bases left between them. Germline CDR1 reads MNHEY; CDR2 reads SVGAGI. The CDR3 DNA is TGTGCCAGTAACAGGGCATTCTCTGGAAACACCATATATTTT. Its translation: CASNRAFSGNTIYF.

This chain links TRBV21-1 with TRBJ2-7; the table's D gene call, TRBD1, was not cross checked with the DNA. TRBV21-1 is termed a pseudogene. The CDR3 covers 10 residues. CDR3 amino acids: CASSIRDREV. The CDR3 DNA sequence: TGTGCCAGCAGCATCCGGGACAGGGAGGTC.

This chain uses TRBV2 with TRBJ1-5, with TRBD1 as a possible D gene (5 bases). Trimming took off 6 bases at V and 2 bases at J, with 8 bases between the two ends. The CDR3 has 13 residues. The germline CDR1 and CDR2 sequences are SNHLY and FYNNEI. CDR3 sequence reads: CASRGDGNQPQHF. CDR3 DNA sequence: TGTGCCAGCAGAGGGGATGGCAATCAGCCCCAGCATTTT. The full variable domain, with the rest looked up from reference TRBV2 and TRBJ1-5, is EPEVTQTPSHQVTQMGQEVILRCVPISNHLYFYWYRQILGQKVEFLVSFYNNEISEKSEIFDDQFSVERPDGSNFTLKIRSTKLEDSAMYFCASRGDGNQPQHFGDGTRLSIL.

This clone was seen ten or more times. This rearrangement joins TRBV4-1 to TRBJ2-5, with D perhaps TRBD1 (6 bases). The germline V gene has CDR1 MGHRA and CDR2 YSYEKL. The CDR3 is 16 amino acids. V was cut by 2 bases and J by 5 bases, with 18 bases left in between. CDR3 amino acids: CASSQQRTQGRETQYF. The CDR3 nucleotides read TGCGCCAGCAGCCAACAACGCACACAGGGTCGGGAGACCCAGTACTTC.